This TCR beta chain was recovered during a study of shared clonotypes between healthy human individuals. Profiled with immunoSEQ multiplex PCR; TCRdb holds only in-frame clones, not every one. This table holds approximately 2,300,000 clones, 85% to 95% found once. Trimming took off 4 bases at V and 0 bases at J, with 8 bases between the two ends. This CDR3 is 15 amino acids long. Germline V gene sequence: CDR1 SGHNT, CDR2 YYREEE (reference sequence). The specimen was naive CD4+ T cells from PBMCs. Subset noted: CD45RA+ positively selected. The chain links TRBV5-4 to TRBJ2-6; no firm D call. This TCR came from a man between 18 and 29 years old in good health. Some clones in this sample may be carry-over from other donors' samples. The CDR3 reads CASSEDRSGANVLTF. DNA for the CDR3: TGTGCCAGCAGCGAGGACCGCTCTGGGGCCAACGTCCTGACTTTC.